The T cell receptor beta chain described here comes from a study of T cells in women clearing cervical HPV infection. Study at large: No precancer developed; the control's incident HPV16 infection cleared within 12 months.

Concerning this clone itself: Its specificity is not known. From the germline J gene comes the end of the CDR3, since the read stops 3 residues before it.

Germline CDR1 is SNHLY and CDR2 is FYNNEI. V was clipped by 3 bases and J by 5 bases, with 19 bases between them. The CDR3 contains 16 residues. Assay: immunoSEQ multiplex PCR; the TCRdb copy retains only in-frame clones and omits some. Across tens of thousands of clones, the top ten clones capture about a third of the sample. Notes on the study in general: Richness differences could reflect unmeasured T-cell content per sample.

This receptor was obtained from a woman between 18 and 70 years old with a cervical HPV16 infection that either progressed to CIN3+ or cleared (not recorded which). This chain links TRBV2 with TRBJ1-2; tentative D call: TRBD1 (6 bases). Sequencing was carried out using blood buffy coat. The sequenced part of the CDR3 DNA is TGTGCCAGCAGTGAGGGTCGATCAGGGGCTGGGTATGGC. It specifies CASSEGRSGAGYG. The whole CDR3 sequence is CASSEGRSGAGYGYTF.